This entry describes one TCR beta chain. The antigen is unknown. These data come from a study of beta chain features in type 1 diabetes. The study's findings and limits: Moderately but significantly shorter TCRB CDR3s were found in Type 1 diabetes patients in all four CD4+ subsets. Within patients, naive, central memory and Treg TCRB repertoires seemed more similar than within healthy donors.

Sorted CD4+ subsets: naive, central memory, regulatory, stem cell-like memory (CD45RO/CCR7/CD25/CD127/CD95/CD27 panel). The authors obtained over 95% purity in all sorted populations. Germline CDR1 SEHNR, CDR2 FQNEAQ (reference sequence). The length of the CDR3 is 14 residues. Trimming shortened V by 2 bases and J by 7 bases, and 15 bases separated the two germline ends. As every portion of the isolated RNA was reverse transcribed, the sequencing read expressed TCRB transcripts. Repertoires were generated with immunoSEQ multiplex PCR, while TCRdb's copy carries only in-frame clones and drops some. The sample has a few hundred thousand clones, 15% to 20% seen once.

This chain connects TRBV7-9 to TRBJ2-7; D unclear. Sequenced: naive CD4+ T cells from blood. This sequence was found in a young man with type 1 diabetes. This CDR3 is CASSLYGESAEQYF. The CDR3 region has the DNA TGTGCCAGCAGCTTATATGGGGAATCAGCGGAGCAGTACTTC.